The T cell receptor beta chain described here comes from a study of blood T cell repertoires in COVID-19. Study details: Sites across the United States, Italy and Spain contributed samples from acute and convalescent COVID-19. PBMCs, B-cell-depleted T cells, or T cells provided the cDNA or gDNA that made up the material.

The V end was cut by 10 bases, the J end by 0 bases, with 13 bases between. The CDR3 runs to 13 residues. Germline CDR1 reads ENHRY; CDR2 reads SYGVKD. Original processing notes: It was from reference gene primer amplification that nucleated cell counts were estimated. Produced via immunoSEQ multiplex PCR; TCRdb's table is partial and in-frame only. The DNA was the basis for D and trimming; V, J and clone size are from that table. The sample consists of roughly 260,000 clones, about 89% of them appearing once. The chain has TRBV10-3 and TRBJ2-7, with no clear D. Source material: peripheral blood. This receptor was identified in a middle-aged man who had recovered from COVID-19. CDR3 loop: CATGVSPSYEQYF. CDR3 nucleotides: TGTGCCACCGGTGTATCTCCCTCCTACGAGCAGTACTTC.